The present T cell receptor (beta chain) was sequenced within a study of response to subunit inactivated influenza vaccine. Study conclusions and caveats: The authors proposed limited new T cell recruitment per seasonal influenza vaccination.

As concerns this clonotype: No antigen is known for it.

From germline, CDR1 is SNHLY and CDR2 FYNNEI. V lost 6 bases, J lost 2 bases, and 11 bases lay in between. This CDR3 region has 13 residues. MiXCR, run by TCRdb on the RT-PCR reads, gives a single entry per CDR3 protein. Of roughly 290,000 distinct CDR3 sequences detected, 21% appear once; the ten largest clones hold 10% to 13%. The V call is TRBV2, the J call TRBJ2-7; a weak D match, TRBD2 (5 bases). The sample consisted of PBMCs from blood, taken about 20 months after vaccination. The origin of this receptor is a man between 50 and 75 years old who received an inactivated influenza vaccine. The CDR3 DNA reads TGTGCCAGCAGGGCTACAGCGGCCTACGAGCAGTACTTC. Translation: CASRATAAYEQYF.